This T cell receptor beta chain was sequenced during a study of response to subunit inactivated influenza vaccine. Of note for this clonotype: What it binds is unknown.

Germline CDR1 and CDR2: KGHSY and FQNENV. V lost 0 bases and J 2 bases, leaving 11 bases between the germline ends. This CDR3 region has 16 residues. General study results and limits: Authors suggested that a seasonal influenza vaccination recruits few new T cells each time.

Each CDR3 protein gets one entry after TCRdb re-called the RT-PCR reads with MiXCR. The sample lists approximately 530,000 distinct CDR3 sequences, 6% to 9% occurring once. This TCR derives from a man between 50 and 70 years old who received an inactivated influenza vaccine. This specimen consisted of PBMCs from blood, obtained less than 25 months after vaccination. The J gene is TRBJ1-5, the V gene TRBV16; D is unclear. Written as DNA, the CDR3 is TGTGCCAGCAGCCAATCCTCGGCATCCGGCAATCAGCCCCAGCATTTT. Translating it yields CASSQSSASGNQPQHF.